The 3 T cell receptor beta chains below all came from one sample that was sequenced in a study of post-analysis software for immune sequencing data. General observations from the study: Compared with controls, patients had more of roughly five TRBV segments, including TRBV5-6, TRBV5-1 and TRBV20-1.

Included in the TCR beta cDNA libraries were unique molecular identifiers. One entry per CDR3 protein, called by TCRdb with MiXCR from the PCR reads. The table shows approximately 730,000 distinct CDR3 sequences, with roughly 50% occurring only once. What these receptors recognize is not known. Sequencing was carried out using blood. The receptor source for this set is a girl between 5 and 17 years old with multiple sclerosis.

The CDR3, as DNA: TGCAGTTCTTGGGACAGGGATAACACCGGGGAGCTGTTTTTT. This sequence encodes CSSWDRDNTGELFF. J is TRBJ2-2 and V is TRBV20-1, with 9 bases lining up with TRBD1. CDR3 length: 14 amino acids. J lost 2 bases, V lost 8 bases, and 6 bases had no gene match. Germline V gene data show CDR1 as DFQATT and CDR2 as SNEGSKA (reference sequence).

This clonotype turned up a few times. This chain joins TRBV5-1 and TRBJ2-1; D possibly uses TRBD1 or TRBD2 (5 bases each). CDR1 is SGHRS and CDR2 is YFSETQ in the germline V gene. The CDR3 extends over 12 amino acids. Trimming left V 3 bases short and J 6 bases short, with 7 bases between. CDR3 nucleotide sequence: TGCGCCAGCAGCTCTGGGACCAATGAGCAGTTCTTC. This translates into CASSSGTNEQFF.

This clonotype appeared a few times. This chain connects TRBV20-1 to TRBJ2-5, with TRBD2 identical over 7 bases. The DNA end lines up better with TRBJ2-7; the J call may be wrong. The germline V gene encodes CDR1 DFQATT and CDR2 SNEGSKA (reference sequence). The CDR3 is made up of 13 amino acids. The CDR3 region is CSAGGGTHYEQYF. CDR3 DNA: TGCAGTGCTGGGGGGGGGACCCACTACGAGCAGTACTTC.